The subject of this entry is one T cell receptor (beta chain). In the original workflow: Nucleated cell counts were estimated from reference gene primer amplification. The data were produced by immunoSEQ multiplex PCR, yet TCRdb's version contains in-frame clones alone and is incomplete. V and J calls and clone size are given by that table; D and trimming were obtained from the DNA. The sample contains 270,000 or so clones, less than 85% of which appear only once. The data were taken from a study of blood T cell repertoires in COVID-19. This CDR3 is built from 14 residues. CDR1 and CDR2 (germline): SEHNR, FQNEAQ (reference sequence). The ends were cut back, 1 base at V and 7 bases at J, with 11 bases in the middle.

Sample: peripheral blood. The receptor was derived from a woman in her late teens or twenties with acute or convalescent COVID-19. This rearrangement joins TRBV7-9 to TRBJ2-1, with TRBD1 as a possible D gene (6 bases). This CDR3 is CASSLVAGANEQFF. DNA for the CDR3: TGTGCCAGCAGCTTAGTAGCAGGGGCTAATGAGCAGTTCTTC.